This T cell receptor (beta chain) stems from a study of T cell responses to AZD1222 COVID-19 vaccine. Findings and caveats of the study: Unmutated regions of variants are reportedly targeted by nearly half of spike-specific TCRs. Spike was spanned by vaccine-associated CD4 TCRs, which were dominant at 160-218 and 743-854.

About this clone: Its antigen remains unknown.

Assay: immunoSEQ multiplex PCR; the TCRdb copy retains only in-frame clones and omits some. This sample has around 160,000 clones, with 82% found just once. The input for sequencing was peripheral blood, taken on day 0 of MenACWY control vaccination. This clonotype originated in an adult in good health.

The CDR3 is CASSSLAGGPFGTDTQYF. The CDR3 bases are TGTGCCAGCAGTTCACTAGCGGGGGGCCCCTTTGGAACAGATACGCAGTATTTT. This chain uses TRBV6-2 or TRBV6-3 with TRBJ2-3; 12 nucleotides match TRBD2. Germline V lookup: CDR1 MNHEY, CDR2 SVGEGT. V was clipped by 4 bases and J by 3 bases; unmatched bases: 11. This CDR3 is built from 18 residues.